This T cell receptor (beta chain) was sequenced for a study of T cell repertoires in cytomegalovirus infection. Germline V CDR1 and CDR2: MDHEN, SYDVKM. The CDR3 is 15 residues long. Deletions cut 9 bases from V and 2 bases from J, with 18 bases between. Using its own MiXCR run on the reads, TCRdb lists one record per CDR3 protein. The table lists around 450,000 distinct CDR3 sequences, roughly 30% of them singletons, with roughly 13% in the top ten. This receptor was obtained from a human donor in good health (CMV status not recorded). Some clones in this sample may be carry-over from other donors' samples. The sample taken for sequencing was PBMCs. This chain links TRBV28 with TRBJ2-3; D ambiguous. The DNA for the CDR3 is TGTGCCAGAACGACGCGGCTTACTCCCACAGATACGCAGTATTTT. Amino acids: CARTTRLTPTDTQYF.